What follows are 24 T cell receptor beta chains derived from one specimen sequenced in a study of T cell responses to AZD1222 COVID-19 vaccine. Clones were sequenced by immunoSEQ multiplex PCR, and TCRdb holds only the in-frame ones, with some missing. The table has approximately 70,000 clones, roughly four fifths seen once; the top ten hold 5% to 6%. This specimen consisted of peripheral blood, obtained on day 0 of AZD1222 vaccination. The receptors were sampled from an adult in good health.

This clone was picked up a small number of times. The CDR3 bases are TGTGCCAGCAGTTATGCGGCTGATAACTATGGCTACACCTTC. Its translation is CASSYAADNYGYTF. V gene TRBV6-6 combines with J gene TRBJ1-2; D is uncertain. V lost 3 bases and J 1 base, leaving 9 bases between the germline ends. Germline V CDR1 and CDR2: MNHNY, SVGAGI (reference sequence). CDR3 length equals 14 residues.

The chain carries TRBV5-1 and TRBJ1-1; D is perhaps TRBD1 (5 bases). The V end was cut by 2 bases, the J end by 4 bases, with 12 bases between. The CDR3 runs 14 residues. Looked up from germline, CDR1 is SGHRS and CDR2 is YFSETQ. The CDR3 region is CASSLGEGITEAFF. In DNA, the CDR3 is TGCGCCAGCAGCTTAGGTGAGGGGATCACTGAAGCTTTCTTT.

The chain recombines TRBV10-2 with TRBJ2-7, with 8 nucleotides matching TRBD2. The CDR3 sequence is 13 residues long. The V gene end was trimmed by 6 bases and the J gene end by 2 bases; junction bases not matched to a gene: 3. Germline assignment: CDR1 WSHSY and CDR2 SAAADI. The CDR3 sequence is CASRGTRTYEQYF. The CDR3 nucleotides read TGCGCCAGCAGGGGGACTAGAACCTACGAGCAGTACTTC.

The CDR3 nucleotides are TGTGCCAGCAGCAAAGACTACAACTACGAGCAGTACTTC. Translation gives CASSKDYNYEQYF. The chain combines TRBV21-1 with TRBJ2-7; the D segment call TRBD2 is taken from the table without a DNA check. TRBV21-1 is annotated as a pseudogene. This CDR3 has 13 amino acids.

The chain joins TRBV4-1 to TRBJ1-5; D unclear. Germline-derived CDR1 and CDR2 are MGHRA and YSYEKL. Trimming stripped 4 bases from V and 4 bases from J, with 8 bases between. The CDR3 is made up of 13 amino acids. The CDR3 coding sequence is TGCGCCAGCAGCCCTTCAGAAAATCAGCCCCAGCATTTT. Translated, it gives CASSPSENQPQHF.

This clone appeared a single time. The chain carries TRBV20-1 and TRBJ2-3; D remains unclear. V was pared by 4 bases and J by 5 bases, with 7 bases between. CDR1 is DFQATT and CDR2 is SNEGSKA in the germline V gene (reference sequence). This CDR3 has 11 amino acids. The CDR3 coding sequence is TGCAGTGCTAACCAGAGAGATACGCAGTATTTT. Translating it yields CSANQRDTQYF.

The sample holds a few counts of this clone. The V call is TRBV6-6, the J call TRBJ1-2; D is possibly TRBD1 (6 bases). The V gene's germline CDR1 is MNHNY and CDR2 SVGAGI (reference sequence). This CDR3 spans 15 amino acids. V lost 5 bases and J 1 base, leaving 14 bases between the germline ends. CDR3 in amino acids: CASSTHRENNYGYTF. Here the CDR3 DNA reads TGTGCCAGCAGTACACACAGGGAGAATAACTATGGCTACACCTTC.

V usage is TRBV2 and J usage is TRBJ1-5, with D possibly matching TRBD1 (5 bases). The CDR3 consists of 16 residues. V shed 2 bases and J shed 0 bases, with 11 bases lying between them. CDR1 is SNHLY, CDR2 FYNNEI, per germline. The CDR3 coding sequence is TGTGCCAGCAGTGAAACAGGCGAGAATAGCAATCAGCCCCAGCATTTT. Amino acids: CASSETGENSNQPQHF.

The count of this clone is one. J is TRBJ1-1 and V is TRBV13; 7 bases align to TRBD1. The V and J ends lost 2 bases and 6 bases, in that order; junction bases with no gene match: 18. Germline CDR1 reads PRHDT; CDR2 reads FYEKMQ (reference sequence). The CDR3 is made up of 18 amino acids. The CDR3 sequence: CASSLLRGFRGRPAEAFF. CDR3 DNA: TGTGCCAGCAGCTTATTAAGGGGATTTAGGGGGCGCCCGGCTGAAGCTTTCTTT.

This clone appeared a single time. In nucleotides, the CDR3 is TGCGCCAGCAGCTTAATGGGACTAGCGGGTCAGGGGGAGACCCAGTACTTC. Protein sequence: CASSLMGLAGQGETQYF. The chain is built from TRBV5-1 and TRBJ2-5, with 12 positions matching TRBD2. Per germline, CDR1 SGHRS and CDR2 YFSETQ. Trimming removed 2 bases from V and 5 bases from J; junction bases left unmatched: 10. This CDR3 is built from 17 residues.

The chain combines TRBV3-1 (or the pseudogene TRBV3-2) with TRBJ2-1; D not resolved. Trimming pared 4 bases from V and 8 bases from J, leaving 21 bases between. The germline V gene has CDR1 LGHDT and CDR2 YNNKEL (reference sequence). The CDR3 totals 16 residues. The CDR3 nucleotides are TGTGCCAGCAGCCCGGGTCGCACAGTAAGTCTCCATGAGCAGTTCTTC. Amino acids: CASSPGRTVSLHEQFF.

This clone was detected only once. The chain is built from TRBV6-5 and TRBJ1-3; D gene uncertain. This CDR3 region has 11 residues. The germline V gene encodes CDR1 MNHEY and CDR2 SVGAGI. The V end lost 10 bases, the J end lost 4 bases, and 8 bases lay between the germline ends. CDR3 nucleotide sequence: TGTGCCACCGCTATAGGAAACACCATATATTTT. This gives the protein CATAIGNTIYF.

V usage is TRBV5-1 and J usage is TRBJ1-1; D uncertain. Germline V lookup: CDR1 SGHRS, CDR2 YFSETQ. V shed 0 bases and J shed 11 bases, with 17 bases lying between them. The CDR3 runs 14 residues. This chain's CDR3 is CASSLEPNTFGAFF. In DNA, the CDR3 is TGCGCCAGCAGCTTGGAACCTAACACGTTTGGGGCTTTCTTT. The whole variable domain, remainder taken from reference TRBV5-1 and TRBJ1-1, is KAGVTQTPRYLIKTRGQQVTLSCSPISGHRSVSWYQQTPGQGLQFLFEYFSETQRNKGNFPGRFSGRQFSNSRSEMNVSTLELGDSALYLCASSLEPNTFGAFFGQGTRLTVV.

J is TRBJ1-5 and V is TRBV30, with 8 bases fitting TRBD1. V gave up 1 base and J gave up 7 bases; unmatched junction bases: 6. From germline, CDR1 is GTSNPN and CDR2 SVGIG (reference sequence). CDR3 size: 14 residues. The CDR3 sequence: CAWSADRGNQPQHF. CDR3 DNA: TGTGCCTGGAGTGCTGACAGGGGAAACCAGCCCCAGCATTTT.

The CDR3 is CSVKTSGGLLAGNIQYF. DNA for the CDR3: TGCAGCGTTAAGACTAGCGGGGGGCTGTTAGCCGGAAACATTCAGTACTTC. The rearrangement uses TRBV29-1 and TRBJ2-4; 13 bases are a match to TRBD2. Germline assignment: CDR1 SQVTM and CDR2 ANQGSEA. The junction had 13 bases not matched to a gene; V was cut back by 5 bases and J by 6 bases. The CDR3 length is 17 residues.

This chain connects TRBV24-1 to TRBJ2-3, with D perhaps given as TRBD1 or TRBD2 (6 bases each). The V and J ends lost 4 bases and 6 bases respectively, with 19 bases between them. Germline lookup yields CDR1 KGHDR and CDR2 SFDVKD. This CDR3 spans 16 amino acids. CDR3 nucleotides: TGTGCCACCAGTGAGGCAACGGGGGCCGAGGGGGATACGCAGTATTTT. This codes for CATSEATGAEGDTQYF.

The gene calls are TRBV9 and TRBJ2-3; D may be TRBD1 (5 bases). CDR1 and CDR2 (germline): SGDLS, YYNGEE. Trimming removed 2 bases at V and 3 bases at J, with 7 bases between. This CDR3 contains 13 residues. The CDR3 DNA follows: TGTGCCAGCAGCGTGGCAGGGACAGATACGCAGTATTTT. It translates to CASSVAGTDTQYF.

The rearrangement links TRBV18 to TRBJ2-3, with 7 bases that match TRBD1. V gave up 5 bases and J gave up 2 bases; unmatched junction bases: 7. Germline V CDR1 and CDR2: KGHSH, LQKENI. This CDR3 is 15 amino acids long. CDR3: CASSTGQDNTDTQYF. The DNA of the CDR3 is TGTGCCAGCTCAACCGGACAGGACAACACAGATACGCAGTATTTT. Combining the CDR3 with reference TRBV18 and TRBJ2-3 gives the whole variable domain NAGVMQNPRHLVRRRGQEARLRCSPMKGHSHVYWYRQLPEEGLKFMVYLQKENIIDESGMPKERFSAEFPKEGPSILRIQQVVRGDSAAYFCASSTGQDNTDTQYFGPGTRLTVL.

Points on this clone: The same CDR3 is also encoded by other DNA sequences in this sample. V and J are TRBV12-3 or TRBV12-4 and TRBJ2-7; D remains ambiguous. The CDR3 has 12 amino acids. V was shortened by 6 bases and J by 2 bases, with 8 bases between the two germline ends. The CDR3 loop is CASSPTAYEQYF. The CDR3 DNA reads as TGTGCCAGCAGCCCCACAGCCTACGAGCAGTACTTC.

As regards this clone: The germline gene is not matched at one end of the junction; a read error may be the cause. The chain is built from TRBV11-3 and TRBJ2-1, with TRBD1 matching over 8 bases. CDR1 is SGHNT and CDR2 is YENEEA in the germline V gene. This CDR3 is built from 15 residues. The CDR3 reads CASSIDRTGHNEQFF. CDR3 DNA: TGTGCCAGCAGCATAGACAGGACAGGGCACAATGAGCAGTTCTTC.

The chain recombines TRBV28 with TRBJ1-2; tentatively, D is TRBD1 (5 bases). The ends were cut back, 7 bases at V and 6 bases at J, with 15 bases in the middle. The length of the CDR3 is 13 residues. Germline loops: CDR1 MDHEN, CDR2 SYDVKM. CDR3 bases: TGTGCCAGCACCTTGGCCGGGACGGATGGCTACACCTTC. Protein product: CASTLAGTDGYTF.

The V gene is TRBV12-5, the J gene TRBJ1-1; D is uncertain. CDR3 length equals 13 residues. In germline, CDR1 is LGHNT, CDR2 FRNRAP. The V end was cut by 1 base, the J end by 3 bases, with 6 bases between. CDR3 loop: CASGLGGDTEAFF. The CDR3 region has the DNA TGTGCTAGTGGTTTGGGGGGAGACACTGAAGCTTTCTTT.

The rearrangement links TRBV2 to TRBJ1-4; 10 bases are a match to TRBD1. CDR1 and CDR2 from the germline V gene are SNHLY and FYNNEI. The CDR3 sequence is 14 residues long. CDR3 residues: CALRDRGNFEKLFF. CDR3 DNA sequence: TGTGCGTTGCGGGACAGGGGTAATTTTGAAAAACTGTTTTTT.

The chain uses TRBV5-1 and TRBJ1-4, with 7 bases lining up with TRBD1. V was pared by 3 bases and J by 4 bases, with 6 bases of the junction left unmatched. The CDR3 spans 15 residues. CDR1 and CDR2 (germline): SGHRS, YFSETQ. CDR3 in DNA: TGCGCCAGCAGCTGGCGGACAGGCGGTAATGAAAAACTGTTTTTT. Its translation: CASSWRTGGNEKLFF.